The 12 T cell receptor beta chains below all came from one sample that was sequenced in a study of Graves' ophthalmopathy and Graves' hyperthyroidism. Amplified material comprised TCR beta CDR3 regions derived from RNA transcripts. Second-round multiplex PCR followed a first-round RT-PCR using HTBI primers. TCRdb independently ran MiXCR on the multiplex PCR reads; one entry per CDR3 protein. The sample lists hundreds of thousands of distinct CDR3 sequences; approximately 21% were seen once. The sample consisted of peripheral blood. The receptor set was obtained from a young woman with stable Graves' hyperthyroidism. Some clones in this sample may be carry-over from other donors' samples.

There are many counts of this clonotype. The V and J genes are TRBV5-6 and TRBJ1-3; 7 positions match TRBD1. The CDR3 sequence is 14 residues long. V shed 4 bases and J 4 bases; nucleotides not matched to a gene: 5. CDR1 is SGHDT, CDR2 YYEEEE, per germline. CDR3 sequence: CASSITGVGNTIYF. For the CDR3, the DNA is TGTGCCAGCAGCATCACAGGGGTCGGAAACACCATATATTTT.

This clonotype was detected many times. CDR3: CASSFVLTEAFF. Written as DNA, the CDR3 is TGTGCCAGCAGTTTTGTCCTGACTGAAGCTTTCTTT. This chain uses TRBV12-3 or TRBV12-4 with TRBJ1-1; D is ambiguous. V lost 3 bases and J 5 bases, leaving 7 bases between the germline ends. The length of the CDR3 is 12 residues.

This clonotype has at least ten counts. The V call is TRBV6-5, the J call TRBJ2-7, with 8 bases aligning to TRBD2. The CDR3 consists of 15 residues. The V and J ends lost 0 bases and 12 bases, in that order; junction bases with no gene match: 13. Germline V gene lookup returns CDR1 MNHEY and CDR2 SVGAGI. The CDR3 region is CASSYSGRDPLSGYF. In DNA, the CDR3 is TGTGCCAGCAGTTACTCCGGGAGGGACCCCTTGAGTGGGTACTTC.

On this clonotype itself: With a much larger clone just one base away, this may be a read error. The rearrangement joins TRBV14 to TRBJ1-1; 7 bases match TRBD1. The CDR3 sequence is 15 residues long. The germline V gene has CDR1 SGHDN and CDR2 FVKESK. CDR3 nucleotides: TGTGCCAGCAGAAAAGAAGGGCAGGGGGAAACTGAAGCTTGCTTT. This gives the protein CASRKEGQGETEACF.

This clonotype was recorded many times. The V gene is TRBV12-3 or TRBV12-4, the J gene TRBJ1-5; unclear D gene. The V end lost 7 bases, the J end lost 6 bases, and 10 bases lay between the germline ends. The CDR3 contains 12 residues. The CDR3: CASTLLGQPQHF. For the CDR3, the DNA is TGTGCCAGCACCCTCCTGGGTCAGCCCCAGCATTTT.

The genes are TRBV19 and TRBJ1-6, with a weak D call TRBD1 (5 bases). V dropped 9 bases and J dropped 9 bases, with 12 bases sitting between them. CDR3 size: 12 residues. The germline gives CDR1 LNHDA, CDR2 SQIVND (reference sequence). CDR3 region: CASRDWGSPLHF. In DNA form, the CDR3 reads TGTGCCAGCAGGGACTGGGGTTCACCCCTCCACTTT.

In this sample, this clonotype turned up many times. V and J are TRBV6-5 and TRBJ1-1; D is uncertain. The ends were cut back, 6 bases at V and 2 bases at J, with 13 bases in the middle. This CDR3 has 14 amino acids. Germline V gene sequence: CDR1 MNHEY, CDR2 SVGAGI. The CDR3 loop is CASRVNRANTEAFF. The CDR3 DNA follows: TGTGCCAGCAGGGTAAATAGGGCTAACACTGAAGCTTTCTTT.

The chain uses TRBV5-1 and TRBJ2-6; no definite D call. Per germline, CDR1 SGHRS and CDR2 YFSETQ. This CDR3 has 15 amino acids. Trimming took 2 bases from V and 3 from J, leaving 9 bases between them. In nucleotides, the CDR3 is TGCGCCAGCAGCTTCGAGACCCTTGGGGCCAACGTCCTGACTTTC. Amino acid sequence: CASSFETLGANVLTF. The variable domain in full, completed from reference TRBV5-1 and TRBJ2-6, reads KAGVTQTPRYLIKTRGQQVTLSCSPISGHRSVSWYQQTPGQGLQFLFEYFSETQRNKGNFPGRFSGRQFSNSRSEMNVSTLELGDSALYLCASSFETLGANVLTFGAGSRLTVL.

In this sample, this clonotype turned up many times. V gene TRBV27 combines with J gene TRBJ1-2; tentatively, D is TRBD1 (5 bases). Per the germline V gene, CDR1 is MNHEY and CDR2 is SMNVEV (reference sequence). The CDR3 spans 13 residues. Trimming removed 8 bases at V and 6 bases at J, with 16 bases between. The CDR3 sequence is CASRVGPAHGYTF. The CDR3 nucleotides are TGTGCCAGCCGGGTGGGGCCGGCTCATGGCTACACCTTC.

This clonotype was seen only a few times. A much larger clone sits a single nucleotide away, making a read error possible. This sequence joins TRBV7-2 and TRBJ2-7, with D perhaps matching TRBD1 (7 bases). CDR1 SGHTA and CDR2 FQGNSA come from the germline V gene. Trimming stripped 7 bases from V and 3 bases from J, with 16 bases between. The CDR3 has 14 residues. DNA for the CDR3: TGTGCCAGCACTACAAACAGGGGACTCTACGAGCAGTACTTC. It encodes CASTTNRGLYEQYF.

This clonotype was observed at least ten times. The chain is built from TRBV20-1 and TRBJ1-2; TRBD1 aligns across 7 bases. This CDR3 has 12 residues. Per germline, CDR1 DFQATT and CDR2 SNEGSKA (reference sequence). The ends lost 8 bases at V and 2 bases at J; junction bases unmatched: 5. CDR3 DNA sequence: TGCAGTTTCACGACAGGGAACTATGGCTACACCTTC. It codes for CSFTTGNYGYTF.

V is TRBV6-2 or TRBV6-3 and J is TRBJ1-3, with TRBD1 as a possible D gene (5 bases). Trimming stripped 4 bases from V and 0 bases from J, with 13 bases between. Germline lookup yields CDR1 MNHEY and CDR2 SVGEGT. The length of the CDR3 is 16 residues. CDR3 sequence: CASSFRQTFSGNTIYF. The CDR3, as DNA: TGTGCCAGCAGTTTTCGACAGACCTTCTCTGGAAACACCATATATTTT.